This T cell receptor beta chain was sequenced for a study of blood T cell repertoires in COVID-19. Study in general: PBMCs, B-cell-depleted T cells, or T cells were the source of the cDNA or gDNA that made up the material.

In the original processing: Reference gene primer amplification gave estimated nucleated cell counts. The method was immunoSEQ multiplex PCR; TCRdb's version includes in-frame clones alone and lacks a portion of them. V and J calls and clone size come straight from that table; D and trimming were deduced from the DNA. The top ten hold 1.5% to 2% of the sample, which has hundreds of thousands of clones, around 87% seen once. Each participant's cohort was designated according to participant-reported clinical history. Symptom resolution, clearance, or two negative PCRs marked the recovered donors of Cohort 3. Trimming cost V 4 bases and J 4 bases, with 10 bases left between them. The CDR3 length is 12 residues. Germline V CDR1 and CDR2: SQVTM, ANQGSEA. This clone came up once.

The chain uses TRBV29-1 and TRBJ2-5; D is possibly TRBD2 (5 bases). The sample taken for sequencing was PBMCs or T cells enriched from blood (not recorded which). The receptor was isolated from a woman aged 50 to 60 who had recovered from COVID-19. The CDR3 protein is CSVGGAAETQYF. CDR3 DNA sequence: TGCAGCGTTGGTGGAGCGGCAGAGACCCAGTACTTC.